The 11 T cell receptor beta chains listed next were all sequenced from one sample in a study of beta chain features in type 1 diabetes. The isolated RNA, all of it, was reverse transcribed, so expressed TCRB transcripts were what got sequenced. Libraries were prepared by immunoSEQ multiplex PCR; TCRdb keeps only in-frame clonotypes and omits some of them. The table has 810,000 or so clones, about a sixth seen once; the top ten hold around 0.02%. Sequencing was done on a sample of naive CD4+ T cells from blood. The receptors originated from a woman aged 18-29 years in good health.

As regards this clone: Other DNA sequences of this sample code for an identical CDR3. The chain joins TRBV18 to TRBJ1-5; a weak D match, TRBD1 (6 bases). The germline V and J ends were trimmed by 2 bases and 3 bases, with 8 bases remaining between them. The CDR3 loop spans 14 amino acids. Germline CDR1 KGHSH, CDR2 LQKENI. The CDR3 DNA reads TGTGCCAGCTCACCAACAGGGCCCAATCAGCCCCAGCATTTT. Protein: CASSPTGPNQPQHF.

The V and J genes are TRBV5-1 and TRBJ2-2; 7 nucleotides align to TRBD2. The junction had 2 bases not matched to a gene; V was cut back by 0 bases and J by 0 bases. Germline V gene lookup returns CDR1 SGHRS and CDR2 YFSETQ. The CDR3 totals 16 residues. This CDR3 reads CASSLASGANTGELFF. The CDR3 bases are TGCGCCAGCAGCTTGGCTAGCGGCGCGAACACCGGGGAGCTGTTTTTT.

This clone showed up just a few times. The chain recombines TRBV4-3 with TRBJ2-5; D not certain. Germline V gene sequence: CDR1 LGHNA, CDR2 YSLEER. V was shortened by 0 bases and J by 7 bases, with 18 bases between the two germline ends. The CDR3 runs 16 residues. The CDR3 spells CASSQELLGLTGTQYF. The CDR3 nucleotides read TGCGCCAGCAGCCAAGAGCTACTGGGCCTAACGGGGACCCAGTACTTC.

This clone has more than one count but fewer than ten. The chain carries TRBV18 and TRBJ2-2; 10 nucleotides line up with TRBD2. After removal of 1 base from V and 5 bases from J, the junction contained 4 bases not matched to a gene. The CDR3 is made up of 16 amino acids. Germline CDR1 is KGHSH and CDR2 is LQKENI. The CDR3 DNA follows: TGTGCCAGCTCACCACTACTAGCGGGATCGACCGGGGAGCTGTTTTTT. This encodes CASSPLLAGSTGELFF. The full variable domain, with the rest looked up from reference TRBV18 and TRBJ2-2, is NAGVMQNPRHLVRRRGQEARLRCSPMKGHSHVYWYRQLPEEGLKFMVYLQKENIIDESGMPKERFSAEFPKEGPSILRIQQVVRGDSAAYFCASSPLLAGSTGELFFGEGSRLTVL.

This clone was seen a handful of times. The chain couples TRBV5-6 to TRBJ2-1, with 11 positions matching TRBD2. The germline V gene has CDR1 SGHDT and CDR2 YYEEEE. The V segment lost 1 base and the J segment 10 bases; nucleotides outside the gene matches: 4. The CDR3 sequence is 14 residues long. The CDR3 region has the DNA TGTGCCAGCAGCTTGCTAGCGGGAGGAAGGGAGCAGTTCTTC. Protein: CASSLLAGGREQFF. Together with reference TRBV5-6 and TRBJ2-1, the CDR3 gives the full variable domain: DAGVTQSPTHLIKTRGQQVTLRCSPKSGHDTVSWYQQALGQGPQFIFQYYEEEERQRGNFPDRFSGHQFPNYSSELNVNALLLGDSALYLCASSLLAGGREQFFGPGTRLTVL.

This clone showed up just a few times. The chain recombines TRBV5-4 with TRBJ2-7, with 10 bases aligning to TRBD2. Looked up from germline, CDR1 is SGHNT and CDR2 is YYREEE (reference sequence). With V trimmed by 2 bases and J by 7 bases, 3 bases remained unmatched. This CDR3 comprises 13 residues. The CDR3 nucleotides are TGTGCCAGCAGCTTATGGGGACTAGCGGAGCAGTACTTC. Protein product: CASSLWGLAEQYF.

The V gene is TRBV18, the J gene TRBJ1-3, with D unclear. Trimming removed 5 bases at V and 0 bases at J, with 17 bases between. This CDR3 has 17 residues. Germline values: CDR1 KGHSH, CDR2 LQKENI. For the CDR3, the DNA is TGTGCCAGCTCAGCGACGACCGGAGCTCCCTCTGGAAACACCATATATTTT. It specifies CASSATTGAPSGNTIYF. The full variable domain, rest sourced from reference TRBV18 and TRBJ1-3, is NAGVMQNPRHLVRRRGQEARLRCSPMKGHSHVYWYRQLPEEGLKFMVYLQKENIIDESGMPKERFSAEFPKEGPSILRIQQVVRGDSAAYFCASSATTGAPSGNTIYFGEGSWLTVV.

The chain is built from TRBV28 and TRBJ2-1, with TRBD1 matching over 9 bases. The CDR3 length is 15 residues. Germline trimming cut 9 bases from V and 4 bases from J; bases unmatched to any gene: 10. CDR1 and CDR2 (germline): MDHEN, SYDVKM. The CDR3 DNA reads as TGTGCCAGTATAACCCGGGACAGGGCTTACAATGAGCAGTTCTTC. Translating it yields CASITRDRAYNEQFF.

This clone was picked up a small number of times. V gene TRBV5-1 combines with J gene TRBJ1-1; D is undetermined. Trimming removed 2 bases from V and 5 bases from J, with 19 bases in between. CDR1 is SGHRS and CDR2 is YFSETQ in the germline V gene. The CDR3 totals 16 residues. The CDR3 region is CASSLQPGGSGTEAFF. The CDR3 DNA follows: TGCGCCAGCAGCTTACAGCCGGGAGGGAGTGGGACTGAAGCTTTCTTT.

V is TRBV29-1 and J is TRBJ2-1, with 8 bases identical to TRBD1. Unmatched junction bases numbered 5, after V lost 6 bases and J lost 7 bases. In germline, CDR1 is SQVTM, CDR2 ANQGSEA. This CDR3 has 12 amino acids. The CDR3 sequence: CSVGQGTNEQFF. Here the CDR3 DNA reads TGCAGCGTAGGACAGGGTACGAATGAGCAGTTCTTC.

This clone has just a few counts. The chain recombines TRBV4-3 with TRBJ2-5, with 16 positions matching TRBD2. Per the germline V gene, CDR1 is LGHNA and CDR2 is YSLEER. The CDR3 has 18 residues. V lost 3 bases and J lost 5; bases outside the gene matches: 9. In DNA form, the CDR3 reads TGCGCCAGCAGCCACGGACTTACGGGACTAGCGGGAGGGGAGACCCAGTACTTC. It encodes CASSHGLTGLAGGETQYF.